The 12 T cell receptor beta chains below all came from one sample that was sequenced in a study of blood T cell repertoires in COVID-19. The assay was immunoSEQ multiplex PCR, and TCRdb's table has in-frame clones only and misses some. The repertoire holds a few hundred thousand clones, with approximately 92% as singletons. The material sequenced was PBMCs or T cells enriched from blood (not recorded which). Receptor source: a young woman who had recovered from COVID-19.

The gene calls are TRBV9 and TRBJ1-4, with D perhaps TRBD1 (5 bases). The CDR3 loop spans 15 amino acids. V lost 3 bases to trimming and J lost 3 bases, with 12 bases between them. Germline CDR1 is SGDLS and CDR2 is YYNGEE. The DNA for the CDR3 is TGTGCCAGCAGCGGGTCAGGGTGGGCTAATGAAAAACTGTTTTTT. It translates to CASSGSGWANEKLFF.

The rearrangement links TRBV18 to TRBJ2-6; TRBD1 matches at 12 bases. The CDR3 has 18 residues. CDR1 KGHSH and CDR2 LQKENI come from the germline V gene. V shed 6 bases and J 2 bases; nucleotides not matched to a gene: 8. The CDR3 nucleotides are TGTGCCAGCTCTATGACCGGGACAGGGGGCCCTGGGGCCAACGTCCTGACTTTC. Its translation: CASSMTGTGGPGANVLTF.

V gene TRBV7-3 combines with J gene TRBJ2-1; D perhaps matches TRBD1 (6 bases). Trimming left V 2 bases short and J 8 bases short, with 13 bases between. The CDR3 is made up of 14 amino acids. The V gene's germline CDR1 is SGHTA and CDR2 FQGTGA. CDR3 in DNA: TGTGCCAGCAGCTTAGGGGGCACGATAGATGAGCAGTTCTTC. As protein: CASSLGGTIDEQFF.

This clone was seen a handful of times. The chain employs TRBV4-2 and TRBJ2-5; 12 nucleotides match TRBD2. V dropped 0 bases and J dropped 5; count of bases not matched to a gene: 4. Looked up from germline, CDR1 is LGHNA and CDR2 is YNFKEQ. CDR3 length: 16 amino acids. CDR3 bases: TGTGCCAGCAGCCAAGATGGACTAGCGGGGTCTGAGACCCAGTACTTC. Encoded protein: CASSQDGLAGSETQYF.

The chain is built from TRBV19 and TRBJ1-3, with D possibly being TRBD1 (6 bases). V lost 1 base and J lost 4, with 17 bases in between. Germline V gives CDR1 LNHDA, CDR2 SQIVND (reference sequence). This CDR3 spans 17 amino acids. The CDR3 nucleotides are TGTGCCAGTAGTATAGGTGGCAGGGGATATGGAGGAAACACCATATATTTT. This codes for CASSIGGRGYGGNTIYF.

This clone was observed once. The chain couples TRBV27 to TRBJ1-5, with D hard to call. CDR3 size: 14 residues. CDR1 is MNHEY, CDR2 SMNVEV, per germline (reference sequence). V lost 1 base, J lost 2 bases, and 6 bases lay in between. CDR3 sequence reads: CASSLYTGNQPQHF. The CDR3 DNA sequence: TGTGCCAGCAGTTTATATACGGGCAATCAGCCCCAGCATTTT.

The genes are TRBV19 and TRBJ2-1; 7 nucleotides align to TRBD1. The CDR3 consists of 16 residues. CDR1 and CDR2 from the germline V gene are LNHDA and SQIVND (reference sequence). After removal of 0 bases from V and 6 bases from J, the junction contained 8 bases not matched to a gene. The CDR3 coding sequence is TGTGCCAGTAGTATAGAGACAGGGCATAGAATCAATGAGCAGTTCTTC. This encodes CASSIETGHRINEQFF.

This sequence joins TRBV11-2 and TRBJ1-1; tentatively, D is TRBD1 (6 bases). The CDR3 sequence is 13 residues long. Germline loops: CDR1 SGHAT, CDR2 FQNNGV. Trimming left V 1 base short and J 7 bases short, with 10 bases between. CDR3 sequence: CASSLGGQLEAFF. CDR3 nucleotide sequence: TGTGCCAGCAGCTTAGGGGGGCAGCTTGAAGCTTTCTTT. Full variable domain (outside the CDR3, taken from reference TRBV11-2 and TRBJ1-1): EAGVAQSPRYKIIEKRQSVAFWCNPISGHATLYWYQQILGQGPKLLIQFQNNGVVDDSQLPKDRFSAERLKGVDSTLKIQPAKLEDSAVYLCASSLGGQLEAFFGQGTRLTVV.

V gene TRBV18 combines with J gene TRBJ2-7, with 8 bases aligning to TRBD1. This CDR3 region has 13 residues. V lost 9 bases to trimming and J lost 7 bases; unmatched junction nucleotides: 11. CDR1 is KGHSH and CDR2 is LQKENI in the germline V gene. This CDR3 is CASLRTGQEEQYF. The DNA of the CDR3 is TGTGCCAGTCTCAGGACAGGGCAAGAGGAGCAGTACTTC.

The rearrangement uses TRBV6-5 and TRBJ2-2; no clear D gene. The CDR3 loop spans 13 amino acids. CDR1 is MNHEY and CDR2 is SVGAGI in the germline V gene. V shed 5 bases and J shed 6 bases, with 10 bases lying between them. CDR3 nucleotide sequence: TGTGCCAGCAGTAGCCCCGAGGCCGGGGAGCTGTTTTTT. Translation gives CASSSPEAGELFF.

The J gene is TRBJ1-1, the V gene TRBV10-1; D might be TRBD1 (6 bases). The CDR3 contains 17 residues. Germline V gene sequence: CDR1 WNHNN, CDR2 SYGVQD (reference sequence). The ends were cut back, 7 bases at V and 3 bases at J, with 24 bases in the middle. The CDR3 protein is CASKVTGSPILDTEAFF. DNA of the CDR3: TGCGCCAGCAAGGTGACAGGTTCGCCAATCCTGGACACTGAAGCTTTCTTT.

This chain connects TRBV2 to TRBJ1-6, with 7 bases that match TRBD1. The junction had 12 bases not matched to a gene; V was cut back by 6 bases and J by 10 bases. The CDR3 length is 15 residues. CDR1 SNHLY and CDR2 FYNNEI come from the germline V gene. The DNA of the CDR3 is TGTGCCAGCAGAAGCCCCGACAGGGACGGCTCACCCCTCCACTTT. Its translation: CASRSPDRDGSPLHF.